These 16 T cell receptor beta chains came from one sample sequenced in a study of PD-L1 blockade in urothelial cancer. Profiled with immunoSEQ multiplex PCR; TCRdb holds only in-frame clones, not every one. There are approximately 46,000 clones in the sample; roughly four fifths occur only once, and roughly 2.6% lies in the top ten. The sample in question was PBMCs, obtained around atezolizumab (anti-PD-L1) treatment. These receptors originate from a man between 65 and 85 years old with urothelial cancer.

The chain has TRBV5-1 and TRBJ1-1; TRBD1 agrees at 7 bases. The CDR3 has 16 residues. Germline V gives CDR1 SGHRS, CDR2 YFSETQ. Losses at the gene ends were 9 bases for V and 0 bases for J; bases not matched to a gene: 14. In nucleotides, the CDR3 is TGCGCCAACCGAGGCCGAAACAGGGGACTGAACACTGAAGCTTTCTTT. This gives the protein CANRGRNRGLNTEAFF.

The gene calls are TRBV10-3 and TRBJ1-2, with D possibly TRBD1 on 6 matching bases. Trimming cost V 2 bases and J 6 bases, with 19 bases left between them. Germline CDR1 reads ENHRY; CDR2 reads SYGVKD. The CDR3 consists of 16 residues. CDR3 residues: CAISEPNLGQRNGYTF. In nucleotides, the CDR3 is TGTGCCATCAGTGAGCCAAACCTTGGACAGAGAAATGGCTACACCTTC.

This chain connects TRBV6-5 to TRBJ2-2; D possibly corresponds to TRBD2 (5 bases). V lost 6 bases and J 3 bases, leaving 11 bases between the germline ends. The CDR3 is made up of 14 amino acids. Germline V gives CDR1 MNHEY, CDR2 SVGAGI. CDR3 DNA sequence: TGTGCCAGCAGAATAACAGCGGACACCGGGGAGCTGTTTTTT. It is translated as CASRITADTGELFF.

The V gene is TRBV19, the J gene TRBJ2-7; no clear D. V was trimmed by 3 bases and J by 6 bases, leaving 12 bases between them. Germline V gives CDR1 LNHDA, CDR2 SQIVND (reference sequence). This CDR3 is built from 13 residues. The CDR3, as DNA: TGTGCCAGTAGTATGGGCCTTTTGGGCGAGCAGTACTTC. Translating gives CASSMGLLGEQYF.

CDR3 residues: CASSFTSGSYEQYF. In DNA, the CDR3 is TGTGCCAGCAGCTTTACTAGCGGGAGTTACGAGCAGTACTTC. This rearrangement joins TRBV7-8 to TRBJ2-7; 11 bases are a match to TRBD2. The length of the CDR3 is 14 residues. Germline values: CDR1 SGHVS, CDR2 FQNEAQ. With V trimmed by 3 bases and J by 4 bases, 2 bases remained unmatched.

This chain joins TRBV19 and TRBJ2-3; 11 bases agree with TRBD2. CDR1 and CDR2 (germline): LNHDA, SQIVND (reference sequence). The V gene end was trimmed by 5 bases and the J gene end by 0 bases; junction bases not matched to a gene: 4. The CDR3 has 16 amino acids. The CDR3 region has the DNA TGTGCCAGTAGTCCCAGACTAGCGGGGAGCACAGATACGCAGTATTTT. This sequence encodes CASSPRLAGSTDTQYF. Full variable domain (rest looked up from reference TRBV19 and TRBJ2-3): DGGITQSPKYLFRKEGQNVTLSCEQNLNHDAMYWYRQDPGQGLRLIYYSQIVNDFQKGDIAEGYSVSREKKESFPLTVTSAQKNPTAFYLCASSPRLAGSTDTQYFGPGTRLTVL.

This chain links TRBV11-2 with TRBJ2-1; weak D call: TRBD2 (6 bases). The CDR3 covers 17 residues. V was trimmed by 5 bases and J by 4 bases, leaving 21 bases between them. The V gene's germline CDR1 is SGHAT and CDR2 FQNNGV. CDR3 region: CASSILGLTSLYNEQFF. DNA of the CDR3: TGTGCCAGCAGCATATTGGGACTCACCTCTCTGTACAATGAGCAGTTCTTC.

This clone was seen a handful of times. The chain is built from TRBV29-1 and TRBJ1-1, with 7 bases fitting TRBD1. V shed 7 bases, J shed 0 bases, and the junction held 8 bases outside the gene matches. Looked up from germline, CDR1 is SQVTM and CDR2 is ANQGSEA. CDR3 length: 14 residues. The CDR3 DNA follows: TGCAGCGGTACAGGGGCGGGGATGAACACTGAAGCTTTCTTT. It specifies CSGTGAGMNTEAFF.

The V and J genes are TRBV10-1 and TRBJ2-1; D gene uncertain. Germline-derived CDR1 and CDR2 are WNHNN and SYGVQD (reference sequence). The CDR3 contains 13 residues. V shed 2 bases and J shed 6 bases, with 8 bases lying between them. CDR3 nucleotides: TGCGCCAGCAGTGAGATAGCCCTCAATGAGCAGTTCTTC. Its protein product is CASSEIALNEQFF.

This clone occurred a few times. The chain is built from TRBV18 and TRBJ2-7; no firm D call. The CDR3 consists of 13 residues. The germline gives CDR1 KGHSH, CDR2 LQKENI. With 0 bases removed from V and 3 bases from J, the gap between germline ends came to 6 bases. The CDR3 sequence: CASSPPGIYEQYF. CDR3 nucleotides: TGTGCCAGCTCACCACCGGGCATCTACGAGCAGTACTTC.

This chain links TRBV7-9 with TRBJ1-2; D is unresolved. Trimming removed 1 base at V and 2 bases at J, with 20 bases between. The V gene's germline CDR1 is SEHNR and CDR2 FQNEAQ (reference sequence). The CDR3 contains 18 residues. The CDR3: CASSLVLVRTETNYGYTF. The CDR3 DNA is TGTGCCAGCAGCTTAGTCCTCGTTCGTACAGAGACAAACTATGGCTACACCTTC.

J is TRBJ1-1 and V is TRBV10-1; TRBD1 aligns across 7 bases. The CDR3 sequence is 14 residues long. Per germline, CDR1 WNHNN and CDR2 SYGVQD (reference sequence). V trimming: 6 bases; J trimming: 1 base; junction bases outside the gene matches: 5. In nucleotides, the CDR3 is TGCGCCAGCAGCTCCGGGACAGCGAACACTGAAGCTTTCTTT. Its protein is CASSSGTANTEAFF.

The rearrangement uses TRBV5-1 and TRBJ2-1; D is uncertain. Germline CDR1 reads SGHRS; CDR2 reads YFSETQ. Trimming took 0 bases from V and 3 from J, leaving 7 bases between them. This CDR3 is built from 14 residues. CDR3 in amino acids: CASSLDSLYNEQFF. CDR3 DNA sequence: TGCGCCAGCAGCTTGGACAGCCTCTACAATGAGCAGTTCTTC.

The chain recombines TRBV9 with TRBJ2-7; D ambiguous. Trimming removed 4 bases at V and 3 bases at J, with 5 bases between. This CDR3 has 11 amino acids. Germline CDR1 and CDR2: SGDLS and YYNGEE. As DNA, the CDR3 is TGTGCCAGCAGCCTAATCTACGAGCAGTACTTC. Its protein is CASSLIYEQYF.

V gene TRBV28 combines with J gene TRBJ2-2; a possible D gene is TRBD2 (5 bases). V lost 6 bases to trimming and J lost 3 bases, with 11 bases between them. This CDR3 has 14 residues. Germline loops: CDR1 MDHEN, CDR2 SYDVKM. The CDR3 here is CASRKREYTGELFF. The DNA of the CDR3 is TGTGCCAGCAGGAAGAGGGAGTACACCGGGGAGCTGTTTTTT.

The V gene is TRBV6-1, the J gene TRBJ1-4; 8 nucleotides align to TRBD1. There are 14 residues in the CDR3. The germline V gene has CDR1 MNHNS and CDR2 SASEGT. Trimming at V came to 7 bases and at J to 7 bases, leaving 8 bases not matched to a gene. CDR3 protein: CASNRGENSEKLFF. The CDR3 DNA is TGTGCCAGCAACAGGGGGGAAAACTCTGAAAAACTGTTTTTT.